What follows are 2 T cell receptor beta chains derived from one specimen sequenced in a study of blood T cell repertoires in COVID-19. Data came from immunoSEQ multiplex PCR; TCRdb stores just in-frame clones and leaves some out. This repertoire shows about 130,000 clones, 65% to 85% found once; its top ten account for under 2.5%. Sequenced: peripheral blood. The receptors were sampled from a man between 70 and 80 years old with acute or convalescent COVID-19.

The V call is TRBV10-3, the J call TRBJ1-2, with a possible D match to TRBD1 (5 bases). Trimming took 0 bases from V and 4 from J, leaving 15 bases between them. The CDR3 covers 16 residues. The germline V gene has CDR1 ENHRY and CDR2 SYGVKD. CDR3 residues: CAISESRRDSSYGYTF. CDR3 coding DNA: TGTGCCATCAGTGAGTCCCGCCGGGACTCCAGCTATGGCTACACCTTC.

The chain combines TRBV19 with TRBJ1-4; possibly TRBD1 for D (6 bases). The CDR3 contains 16 residues. Trimming cost V 6 bases and J 3 bases, with 17 bases left between them. From germline, CDR1 is LNHDA and CDR2 SQIVND (reference sequence). The CDR3 nucleotides are TGTGCCAGTAGCTCACTTGTGGCAGGGGCTAATGAAAAACTGTTTTTT. Protein sequence: CASSSLVAGANEKLFF.